These 5 T cell receptor beta chains originate from one sample sequenced in a study of cytotoxic CD8 clonotypes in ibrutinib-treated CLL. Sequenced by immunoSEQ multiplex PCR; TCRdb stores in-frame clones only, minus some. The sample lists some 200,000 clones; 75% to 85% were seen once. Material: PBMCs, obtained after 12 months of ibrutinib treatment. All receptors derive from a human donor with chronic lymphocytic leukemia.

The chain links TRBV12-5 to TRBJ2-7, with a possible D match to TRBD1 (6 bases). The CDR3 totals 14 residues. Germline V CDR1 and CDR2: LGHNT, FRNRAP. V dropped 1 base and J dropped 2 bases, with 9 bases sitting between them. CDR3 region: CASGLAGQPYEQYF. The CDR3 coding sequence is TGTGCTAGTGGTTTGGCGGGACAACCCTACGAGCAGTACTTC.

V is TRBV6-5 and J is TRBJ1-1, with D hard to call. V was pared by 0 bases and J by 1 base, with 12 bases between. The CDR3 totals 16 residues. Germline V lookup: CDR1 MNHEY, CDR2 SVGAGI. For the CDR3, the DNA is TGTGCCAGCAGTTACTCCCCAATTGGCACGAACACTGAAGCTTTCTTT. Amino acid sequence: CASSYSPIGTNTEAFF.

The chain combines TRBV4-1 with TRBJ2-5; 12 bases align to TRBD2. This CDR3 spans 18 amino acids. J was trimmed by 5 bases and V by 0 bases; bases with no gene match: 10. Per germline, CDR1 MGHRA and CDR2 YSYEKL. This chain's CDR3 is CASSQDTSGGLGPETQYF. The CDR3 DNA reads as TGCGCCAGCAGCCAAGATACTAGCGGGGGGCTCGGACCCGAGACCCAGTACTTC.

The V call is TRBV7-9, the J call TRBJ1-5; no firm D call. Trimming stripped 4 bases from V and 4 bases from J, with 8 bases between. In germline, CDR1 is SEHNR, CDR2 FQNEAQ (reference sequence). The CDR3 runs 13 residues. The CDR3 nucleotides read TGTGCCAGCAGCTCGACGGTGAATCAGCCCCAGCATTTT. This codes for CASSSTVNQPQHF. Looking up the rest from reference TRBV7-9 and TRBJ1-5 gives the full variable domain: DTGVSQNPRHKITKRGQNVTFRCDPISEHNRLYWYRQTLGQGPEFLTYFQNEAQLEKSRLLSDRFSAERPKGSFSTLEIQRTEQGDSAMYLCASSSTVNQPQHFGDGTRLSIL.

V is TRBV6-5 and J is TRBJ2-5, with TRBD1 matching over 7 bases. Germline CDR1 and CDR2: MNHEY and SVGAGI. The V segment lost 6 bases and the J segment 9 bases; nucleotides outside the gene matches: 10. This CDR3 is built from 13 residues. The CDR3 DNA is TGTGCCAGCAGCGGACAGGCCGCAGTTGCCCAGTACTTC. It codes for CASSGQAAVAQYF.